The T cell receptor beta chain under discussion was sequenced for a study of T cell responses to AZD1222 COVID-19 vaccine. Study results and caveats: Seropositive AZD1222 recipients at baseline numbered only five or six. Clonal diversity may have been underestimated, and the donors were mostly white British, with more females than males. Repertoire sampling occurred only after the peak T cell response.

Pooling covered second doses at about 4 or about 12 weeks. Some clones are missing from TCRdb's copy, which holds only in-frame ones; the method was immunoSEQ multiplex PCR. This table holds just under 150,000 clones, about 86% found once. A few counts support this clone. Its antigen is not identified. The source material was peripheral blood, sampled 28 days after the second AZD1222 dose. This clonotype originated in an adult who received the AZD1222 COVID-19 vaccine.

The CDR3 loop is CAISDPVAGAAETQYF. Written as DNA, the CDR3 is TGTGCCATCAGTGACCCCGTAGCGGGGGCGGCGGAGACCCAGTACTTC. J is TRBJ2-5 and V is TRBV10-3; TRBD2 matches at 9 bases. In germline, CDR1 is ENHRY, CDR2 SYGVKD. The V gene end was trimmed by 3 bases and the J gene end by 5 bases; junction bases not matched to a gene: 10. There are 16 residues in the CDR3.